This entry is about one TCR beta chain. This CDR3 contains 13 residues. After removal of 5 bases from V and 9 bases from J, the junction contained 4 bases not matched to a gene. This record comes from a study of blood T cell repertoires in COVID-19. About the research overall: The analysed material was cDNA or gDNA that came from T cells, B-cell-depleted T cells, or PBMCs.

Assay: immunoSEQ multiplex PCR; the TCRdb copy retains only in-frame clones and omits some. The table has about 220,000 clones, just over 85% seen once. The rearrangement uses TRBV12-3 or TRBV12-4 and TRBJ2-1, with TRBD2 matching over 10 bases. This clonotype was obtained from a man aged 30 to 39 who had recovered from COVID-19. Sequencing was performed on peripheral blood. The CDR3 nucleotides read TGTGCCAGCAGTAGCGGGGGGGCGCGTGAGCAGTTCTTC. Translated: CASSSGGAREQFF.